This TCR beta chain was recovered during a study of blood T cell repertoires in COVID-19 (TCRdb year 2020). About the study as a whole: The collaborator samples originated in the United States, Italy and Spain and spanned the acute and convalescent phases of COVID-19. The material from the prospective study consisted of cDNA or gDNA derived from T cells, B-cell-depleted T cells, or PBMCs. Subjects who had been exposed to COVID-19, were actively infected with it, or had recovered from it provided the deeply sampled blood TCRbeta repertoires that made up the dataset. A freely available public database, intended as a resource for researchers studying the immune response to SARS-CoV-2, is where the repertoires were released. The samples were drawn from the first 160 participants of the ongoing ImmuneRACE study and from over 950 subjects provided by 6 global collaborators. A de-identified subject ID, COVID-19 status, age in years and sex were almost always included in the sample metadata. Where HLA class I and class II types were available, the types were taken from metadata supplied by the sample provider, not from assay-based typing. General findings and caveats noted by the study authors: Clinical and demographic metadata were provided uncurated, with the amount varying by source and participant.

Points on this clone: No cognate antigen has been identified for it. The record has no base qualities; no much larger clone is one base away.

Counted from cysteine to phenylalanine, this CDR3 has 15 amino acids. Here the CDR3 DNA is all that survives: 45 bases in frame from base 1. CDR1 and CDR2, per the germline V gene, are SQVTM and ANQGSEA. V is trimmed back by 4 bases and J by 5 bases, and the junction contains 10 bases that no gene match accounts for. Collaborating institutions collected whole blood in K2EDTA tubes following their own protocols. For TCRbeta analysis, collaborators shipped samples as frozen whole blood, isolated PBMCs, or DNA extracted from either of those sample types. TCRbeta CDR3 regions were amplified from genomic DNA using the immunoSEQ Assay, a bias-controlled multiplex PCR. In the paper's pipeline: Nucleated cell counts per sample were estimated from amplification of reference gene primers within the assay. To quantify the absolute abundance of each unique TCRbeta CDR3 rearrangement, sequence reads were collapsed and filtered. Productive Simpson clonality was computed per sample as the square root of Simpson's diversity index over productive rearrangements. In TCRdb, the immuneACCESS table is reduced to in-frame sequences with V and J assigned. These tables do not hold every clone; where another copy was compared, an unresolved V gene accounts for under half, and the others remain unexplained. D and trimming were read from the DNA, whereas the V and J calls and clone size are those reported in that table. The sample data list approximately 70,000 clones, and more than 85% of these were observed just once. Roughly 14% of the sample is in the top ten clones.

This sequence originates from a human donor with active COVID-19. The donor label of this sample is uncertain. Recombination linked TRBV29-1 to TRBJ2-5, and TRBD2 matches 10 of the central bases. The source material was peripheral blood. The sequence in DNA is TGCAGCGTTGTCCCCCCTAGCGGGAGATGGGAGACCCAGTACTTC. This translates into CSVVPPSGRWETQYF.